This entry lists 32 T cell receptor beta chains sequenced from one sample in a study of regulatory T cells in long-lasting Graves disease. As to time point: newly diagnosed GD, antithyroid drugs for less than 3 months. RNA isolated from PBMCs was used to make the TCR library. Assembly of TCR beta libraries relied on iRepertoire HTBI primers together with Arm-PCR of CDR3 regions. In TCRdb, the multiplex PCR reads were re-called with MiXCR into one record per CDR3 protein. The table shows roughly 520,000 distinct CDR3 sequences, with approximately 12% occurring only once. This sample was also put to use in a study of T cells in Graves' hyperthyroidism and ophthalmopathy.

The sequenced sample was peripheral blood mononuclear cells (PBMCs), obtained at new diagnosis, from a patient treated with antithyroid drugs. All receptors come from a woman in her 30s with Graves disease.

Ten or more counts support this clonotype. This chain uses TRBV6-1 with TRBJ1-3; a weak D match, TRBD1 (6 bases). The length of the CDR3 is 14 residues. V lost 4 bases to trimming and J lost 4 bases, with 11 bases between them. CDR1 and CDR2 (germline): MNHNS, SASEGT. CDR3 loop: CASSGTATGNTIYF. The CDR3 nucleotides read TGTGCCAGCAGTGGGACAGCTACAGGAAACACCATATATTTT.

Only one count was recorded for this clonotype. A clone one base away is much larger, so this may be a read error. The chain joins TRBV18 to TRBJ1-1; D gene uncertain. This CDR3 is 14 amino acids long. V was shortened by 2 bases and J by 3 bases, with 10 bases between the two germline ends. Germline CDR1 reads KGHSH; CDR2 reads LQKENI. Here the CDR3 DNA reads TGTGCCAGCTCACCAGTAAGGATGCACACTGAAGCTTTCTTT. Residues: CASSPVRMHTEAFF.

The sample holds a few counts of this clonotype. The V call is TRBV4-3, the J call TRBJ1-3, with a tentative D call TRBD1 (6 bases). Trimming cost V 0 bases and J 0 bases, with 15 bases left between them. CDR1 LGHNA and CDR2 YSLEER come from the germline V gene. The CDR3 is 18 amino acids. CDR3 nucleotides: TGCGCCAGCAGCCAAGATGGCAGGGGCGCGAGCTCTGGAAACACCATATATTTT. The encoded protein is CASSQDGRGASSGNTIYF.

Ten or more counts support this clonotype. The gene calls are TRBV24-1 and TRBJ2-1, with D possibly called TRBD1 or TRBD2 (5 bases each). The length of the CDR3 is 14 residues. Trimming cost V 9 bases and J 0 bases, with 11 bases left between them. Germline values: CDR1 KGHDR, CDR2 SFDVKD. The CDR3 DNA is TGTGCCACCTCGCCTGGGGGCTCCTACAATGAGCAGTTCTTC. Amino acids: CATSPGGSYNEQFF.

This clonotype has at least ten counts. V usage is TRBV13 and J usage is TRBJ2-5; D unresolved. In germline, CDR1 is PRHDT, CDR2 FYEKMQ (reference sequence). This CDR3 region has 14 residues. The germline V and J ends were trimmed by 0 bases and 1 base, with 6 bases remaining between them. CDR3 sequence reads: CASSLGVSQETQYF. The CDR3 DNA is TGTGCCAGCAGCTTAGGTGTCTCCCAAGAGACCCAGTACTTC.

Ten or more counts support this clonotype. V and J are TRBV12-3 or TRBV12-4 and TRBJ2-1; D remains unclear. This CDR3 spans 12 amino acids. Trimming shortened V by 4 bases and J by 2 bases, and 3 bases separated the two germline ends. In DNA form, the CDR3 reads TGTGCCAGCAGTTCCGCCTACAATGAGCAGTTCTTC. Its translation is CASSSAYNEQFF.

The chain links TRBV7-2 to TRBJ2-2; maybe TRBD1 (6 bases). The CDR3 is 15 amino acids. Trimming shortened V by 8 bases and J by 4 bases, and 17 bases separated the two germline ends. Germline V gene lookup returns CDR1 SGHTA and CDR2 FQGNSA. CDR3 in DNA: TGTGCCAGCCGCTACCACAGGGTCGGCACCGGGGAGCTGTTTTTT. This codes for CASRYHRVGTGELFF.

V usage is TRBV7-2 and J usage is TRBJ2-7; D is perhaps TRBD1 or TRBD2 (6 bases each). Germline CDR1 and CDR2: SGHTA and FQGNSA. The CDR3 has 16 amino acids. V gave up 1 base and J gave up 1 base, with 14 bases separating them. The CDR3 reads CASSLGRGLRSYEQYF. The CDR3, as DNA: TGTGCCAGCAGCTTAGGTCGGGGGCTCAGGTCCTACGAGCAGTACTTC.

At least ten counts were recorded for this clonotype. The CDR3 reads CASSFNGEETQYF. The CDR3 nucleotides are TGTGCCAGCAGCTTTAATGGGGAAGAGACCCAGTACTTC. The V and J genes are TRBV11-3 and TRBJ2-5; no clear D. V lost 3 bases, J lost 3 bases, and 8 bases lay in between. The CDR3 is 13 residues long. Germline CDR1 reads SGHNT; CDR2 reads YENEEA.

On this clonotype: An end of the junction differs from the germline gene, which may be a read error. The gene calls are TRBV5-1 and TRBJ1-1; D may be TRBD1 (6 bases). The CDR3 loop spans 15 amino acids. Germline V lookup: CDR1 SGHRS, CDR2 YFSETQ. CDR3 in DNA: TGCGCCAGCAGCTTGGAGGGGGGGGTGAGCACTGAAGCTTCCTTT. Its protein product is CASSLEGGVSTEASF.

V is TRBV9 and J is TRBJ2-7; 7 bases align to TRBD2. Germline CDR1 SGDLS, CDR2 YYNGEE. V shed 0 bases and J 2 bases; nucleotides not matched to a gene: 2. The CDR3 loop spans 14 amino acids. CDR3 in DNA: TGTGCCAGCAGCGTAGGGACTAGTACCTACGAGCAGTACTTC. It is translated as CASSVGTSTYEQYF.

This clonotype was observed a few times. This chain connects TRBV27 to TRBJ1-6, with 8 bases aligning to TRBD1. V shed 6 bases, J shed 10 bases, and the junction held 8 bases outside the gene matches. CDR1 is MNHEY, CDR2 SMNVEV, per germline (reference sequence). The CDR3 contains 14 residues. The CDR3 nucleotides are TGTGCCAGCAGACTCGGACAGGGAGGATCACCCCTCCACTTT. It yields the protein CASRLGQGGSPLHF.

In its sample, this clonotype was seen many times. The gene calls are TRBV6-1 and TRBJ2-1; possibly TRBD1 or TRBD2 for D (6 bases each). Trimming cost V 7 bases and J 6 bases, with 25 bases left between them. The CDR3 spans 17 residues. The germline V gene encodes CDR1 MNHNS and CDR2 SASEGT. CDR3 nucleotides: TGTGCCAGCACCCCTCTTTTTTGGGGGGTCAGGGGCAATGAGCAGTTCTTC. It encodes CASTPLFWGVRGNEQFF.

The chain carries TRBV6-2 or TRBV6-3 and TRBJ1-1; D remains ambiguous. The germline CDR1 and CDR2 sequences are MNHEY and SVGEGT. CDR3 length equals 15 residues. V was clipped by 4 bases and J by 1 base, with 13 bases between them. CDR3 in DNA: TGTGCCAGCAGTTTGAGGCGGGGAAGGAACACTGAAGCTTTCTTT. Translating gives CASSLRRGRNTEAFF.

This clonotype was detected once. Given a much more abundant clone one base away, this may be a read error. The CDR3 DNA sequence: TGTGCCAGCAGTTACCCGAACGGGTTCACTGAAGCTTTCTTT. Amino acids: CASSYPNGFTEAFF. The rearrangement joins TRBV6-5 to TRBJ1-1; D call uncertain. V was cut by 2 bases and J by 4 bases, with 11 bases left in between. The CDR3 runs 14 residues. Germline-derived CDR1 and CDR2 are MNHEY and SVGAGI.

This clonotype appeared a few times. The chain uses TRBV30 and TRBJ2-5; TRBD2 matches 8 bases. The CDR3 totals 15 residues. V lost 8 bases to trimming and J lost 3 bases; unmatched junction nucleotides: 14. The germline gives CDR1 GTSNPN, CDR2 SVGIG (reference sequence). CDR3 sequence (DNA): TGTGCCCTAAGTCGGGGGGGTTACGGAAAAGAGACCCAGTACTTC. It codes for CALSRGGYGKETQYF. Full variable domain (missing parts from reference TRBV30 and TRBJ2-5): SQTIHQWPATLVQPVGSPLSLECTVEGTSNPNLYWYRQAAGRGLQLLFYSVGIGQISSEVPQNLSASRPQDRQFILSSKKLLLSDSGFYLCALSRGGYGKETQYFGPGTRLLVL.

This clonotype was seen more than once but under ten times. V is TRBV29-1 and J is TRBJ2-3; D call uncertain. Near its end, the DNA agrees better with TRBJ2-7, so the J call may be wrong. Looked up from germline, CDR1 is SQVTM and CDR2 is ANQGSEA. The CDR3 is 10 amino acids. CDR3 in DNA: TGCAGCGCCACAGACTACGAGCAGTACTTC. It translates to CSATDYEQYF.

In its sample, this clonotype was seen many times. The chain couples TRBV15 to TRBJ1-6; weak D call: TRBD1 (5 bases). CDR1 is LNHNV, CDR2 YYDKDF, per germline (reference sequence). Deletions cut 5 bases from V and 10 bases from J, with 18 bases between. The CDR3 is 15 residues long. The CDR3 is CATSERDEGRSPLHF. In DNA form, the CDR3 reads TGTGCCACCAGCGAGAGGGACGAGGGGAGATCACCCCTCCACTTT. Based on the CDR3 plus reference TRBV15 and TRBJ1-6, the full variable domain is DAMVIQNPRYQVTQFGKPVTLSCSQTLNHNVMYWYQQKSSQAPKLLFHYYDKDFNNEADTPDNFQSRRPNTSFCFLDIRSPGLGDTAMYLCATSERDEGRSPLHFGNGTRLTVT.

At least ten counts were recorded for this clonotype. This CDR3 reads CASSEARSGSVAGVRAFF. CDR3 DNA sequence: TGTGCCAGCAGTGAAGCACGATCAGGGTCGGTGGCCGGGGTTCGTGCTTTCTTT. The genes are TRBV6-1 and TRBJ1-1, with a weak D call TRBD1 (5 bases). V was trimmed by 0 bases and J by 11 bases, leaving 28 bases between them. CDR1 is MNHNS, CDR2 SASEGT, per germline. The CDR3 spans 18 residues.

This clonotype was seen only a few times. As DNA, the CDR3 is TGTGCCATCAGGCCGGGACTAGCGGCCGGGGAGCTGTTTTTT. This encodes CAIRPGLAAGELFF. This rearrangement joins TRBV10-3 to TRBJ2-2; TRBD2 agrees at 11 bases. The CDR3 length is 14 residues. Germline trimming cut 6 bases from V and 6 bases from J; bases unmatched to any gene: 3. The V gene's germline CDR1 is ENHRY and CDR2 SYGVKD.

This clonotype has a count of ten or more. The chain employs TRBV5-5 and TRBJ2-1; D gene unclear. The V gene lost 0 bases and the J gene lost 1 base, with 11 bases spanning the gap. CDR3 length equals 16 residues. From germline, CDR1 is SGHKS and CDR2 YYEKEE (reference sequence). CDR3 in amino acids: CASSLEGSRSYNEQFF. CDR3 sequence (DNA): TGTGCCAGCAGCTTGGAGGGCAGTAGGTCCTACAATGAGCAGTTCTTC.

This clonotype has at least ten counts. This rearrangement joins TRBV2 to TRBJ1-2; D call uncertain. Trimming took 2 bases from V and 5 from J, leaving 12 bases between them. Germline V gene data show CDR1 as SNHLY and CDR2 as FYNNEI. CDR3 length: 14 residues. The CDR3 loop is CASSETRDQYGYTF. The CDR3 region has the DNA TGTGCCAGCAGTGAAACCAGAGACCAGTATGGCTACACCTTC.

In its sample, this clonotype was seen many times. CDR3 nucleotide sequence: TGCAGCGTAGGGTCGGAGTACAATTCACCCCTCCACTTT. Translating gives CSVGSEYNSPLHF. This chain uses TRBV29-1 with TRBJ1-6; D is unclear. V lost 6 bases to trimming and J lost 7 bases, with 13 bases between them. This CDR3 has 13 residues. The germline V gene has CDR1 SQVTM and CDR2 ANQGSEA.

Comment on this clonotype: A much bigger clone sits one base away, suggesting this may be a read error. The chain uses TRBV20-1 and TRBJ2-5, with TRBD1 as a possible D gene (5 bases). The CDR3 runs to 15 residues. CDR1 and CDR2 (germline): DFQATT, SNEGSKA (reference sequence). CDR3 sequence: CSARVPGLWQEAQYF. The CDR3, as DNA: TGCAGTGCTAGAGTCCCAGGGCTTTGGCAAGAGGCCCAGTACTTC.

This rearrangement joins TRBV27 to TRBJ1-6, with D tentatively TRBD1 (5 bases). Trimming took off 5 bases at V and 0 bases at J, with 14 bases between the two ends. The CDR3 contains 17 residues. CDR1 MNHEY and CDR2 SMNVEV come from the germline V gene (reference sequence). This CDR3 is CASSRDLLSSYNSPLHF. CDR3 sequence (DNA): TGTGCCAGCAGTCGGGACTTACTGAGCTCCTATAATTCACCCCTCCACTTT.

This clonotype was recorded at least ten times. The V call is TRBV14, the J call TRBJ2-1; TRBD2 aligns across 7 bases. V shed 0 bases and J 3 bases; nucleotides not matched to a gene: 8. CDR1 is SGHDN and CDR2 is FVKESK in the germline V gene. CDR3 length: 17 amino acids. In DNA form, the CDR3 reads TGTGCCAGCAGCCAAGACCCCCGCGGGAGCTTCTACAATGAGCAGTTCTTC. Encoded protein: CASSQDPRGSFYNEQFF.

The chain is built from TRBV7-9 and TRBJ2-4; D is possibly TRBD2 (5 bases). The DNA end lines up better with TRBJ2-7; the J call may be wrong. The V gene's germline CDR1 is SEHNR and CDR2 FQNEAQ (reference sequence). CDR3 length equals 15 residues. In nucleotides, the CDR3 is TGTGCCAGCAGCTTCGTGGGTGGGAGCATGGGCGAGCAGTACTTC. It specifies CASSFVGGSMGEQYF.

Ten or more counts support this clonotype. CDR3 DNA sequence: TGTGCCAGCACCCCATCGTGGGCAGGGGGCGTGGGCTACACCTTC. It encodes CASTPSWAGGVGYTF. The V call is TRBV27, the J call TRBJ1-2; TRBD1 aligns across 8 bases. Germline loops: CDR1 MNHEY, CDR2 SMNVEV (reference sequence). J gave up 8 bases and V 7 bases, and 15 bases lay outside the gene matches. The CDR3 runs to 15 residues.

In this sample, this clonotype turned up many times. The J gene is TRBJ2-7, the V gene TRBV6-2 or TRBV6-3, with TRBD1 identical over 7 bases. The CDR3 loop spans 13 amino acids. Germline CDR1 MNHEY, CDR2 SVGEGT. The V gene end was trimmed by 6 bases and the J gene end by 5 bases; junction bases not matched to a gene: 7. The CDR3 DNA reads as TGTGCCAGCAGGCCGACAGGGAGCGACGAGCAGTACTTC. Translation: CASRPTGSDEQYF.

V gene TRBV5-4 combines with J gene TRBJ1-2; 8 bases are shared with TRBD1. The V segment lost 0 bases and the J segment 5 bases; nucleotides outside the gene matches: 9. The CDR3 runs 16 residues. In germline, CDR1 is SGHNT, CDR2 YYREEE (reference sequence). The CDR3: CASSLVGGTGSYGYTF. In DNA form, the CDR3 reads TGTGCCAGCAGCTTGGTTGGGGGGACAGGAAGTTATGGCTACACCTTC.

This clonotype was seen ten or more times. The V and J genes are TRBV4-2 and TRBJ2-2, with D possibly being TRBD1 (5 bases). The CDR3 is 15 residues long. Trimming left V 1 base short and J 5 bases short, with 11 bases between. The V gene's germline CDR1 is LGHNA and CDR2 YNFKEQ. DNA of the CDR3: TGTGCCAGCAGCCAAGTACAGGATTGGACCGGGGAGCTGTTTTTT. Protein sequence: CASSQVQDWTGELFF.

This clonotype has a count of ten or more. This rearrangement joins TRBV10-1 to TRBJ2-5; 7 positions agree with TRBD2. Germline V lookup: CDR1 WNHNN, CDR2 SYGVQD (reference sequence). Trimming cost V 2 bases and J 5 bases; bases outside gene matches: 8. CDR3 length: 15 amino acids. This CDR3 reads CASSEGSSGWETQYF. The CDR3 nucleotides are TGCGCCAGCAGTGAGGGGTCTAGCGGCTGGGAGACCCAGTACTTC.